This T cell receptor (beta chain) came from a study of STAT5B mutations in CD4+ large granular lymphocyte leukemia. Whole-study context: The CDR3 'QG' motif was associated with a particular HLA allele among healthy donors. General observations from the study: Compared with healthy controls (2/35), patient top clones favored TRBV06 (8/27).

V shed 5 bases and J shed 10 bases, with 17 bases lying between them. The CDR3 loop spans 14 amino acids. Germline assignment: CDR1 SGHNT and CDR2 YENEEA. Assay used: immunoSEQ multiplex PCR; TCRdb lists only in-frame clones, some missing. The sample holds around 50,000 clones; around 81% are singletons and the top ten take 0.35%. A word on this clone: The antigen is undetermined.

The chain links TRBV11-3 to TRBJ1-4; D is ambiguous. The TCR was taken from a human donor in good health. Sequenced material: CD4+ T cells from blood buffy coats. The CDR3 DNA follows: TGTGCCAGCAGCCCGTCGCCTATGGTGCCAAAACTGTTTTTT. Protein product: CASSPSPMVPKLFF.